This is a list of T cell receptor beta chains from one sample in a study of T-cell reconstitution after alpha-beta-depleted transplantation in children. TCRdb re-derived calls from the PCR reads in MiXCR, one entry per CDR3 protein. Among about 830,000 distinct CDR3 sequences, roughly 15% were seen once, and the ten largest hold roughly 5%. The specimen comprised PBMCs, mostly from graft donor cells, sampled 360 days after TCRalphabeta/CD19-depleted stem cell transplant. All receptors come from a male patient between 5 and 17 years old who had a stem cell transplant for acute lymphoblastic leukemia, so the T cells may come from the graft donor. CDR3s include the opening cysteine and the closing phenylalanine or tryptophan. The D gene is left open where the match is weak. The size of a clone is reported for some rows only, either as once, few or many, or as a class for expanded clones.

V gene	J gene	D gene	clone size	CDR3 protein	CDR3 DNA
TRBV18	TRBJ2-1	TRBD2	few	CASSRLADTNEQFF	TGTGCCAGCTCACGGCTAGCGGATACCAATGAGCAGTTCTTC
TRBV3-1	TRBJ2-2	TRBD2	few	CASSQGLVNTGELFF	TGTGCCAGCAGCCAGGGACTAGTTAACACCGGGGAGCTGTTTTTT
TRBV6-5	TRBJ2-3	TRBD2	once	CASSSNLREKLTDTQYF	TGTGCCAGCAGTTCGAACTTGCGGGAGAAGCTCACAGATACGCAGTATTTT
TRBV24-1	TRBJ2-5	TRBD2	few	CATSERGTSRYQETQYF	TGTGCCACCAGTGAGCGCGGGACTAGCAGGTACCAAGAGACCCAGTACTTC
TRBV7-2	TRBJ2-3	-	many	CASSPGARAGLDTQYF	TGTGCCAGCAGCCCGGGGGCCCGAGCGGGGTTAGATACGCAGTATTTT
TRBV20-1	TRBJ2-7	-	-	CSARDSGGASYEQYF	TGCAGTGCTAGAGATAGTGGGGGGGCATCCTACGAGCAGTACTTC
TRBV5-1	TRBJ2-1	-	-	CASSLTGPYNEQFF	TGCGCCAGCAGCTTAACGGGTCCTTACAATGAGCAGTTCTTC
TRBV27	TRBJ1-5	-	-	CASSPAGRYSNQPQHF	TGTGCCAGCAGTCCAGCAGGGCGGTATAGCAATCAGCCCCAGCATTTT
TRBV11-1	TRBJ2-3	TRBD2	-	CASSSTLAGGPGRGDTQYF	TGTGCCAGCAGCTCGACCTTAGCGGGAGGGCCAGGTCGTGGAGATACGCAGTATTTT
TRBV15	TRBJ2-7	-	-	CATSRAVGGGNYEQYF	TGTGCCACCAGCAGAGCCGTTGGTGGGGGAAACTACGAGCAGTACTTC
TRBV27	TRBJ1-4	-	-	CASSLRDNGEKLFF	TGTGCCAGCAGTTTACGGGACAACGGCGAAAAACTGTTTTTT
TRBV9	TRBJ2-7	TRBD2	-	CASSGGTSGRAYEQYF	TGTGCCAGCAGCGGCGGGACTAGCGGGAGAGCCTACGAGCAGTACTTC
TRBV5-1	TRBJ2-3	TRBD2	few	CASSSGTRQPWDTQYF	TGCGCCAGCAGCTCAGGGACTAGGCAACCTTGGGATACGCAGTATTTT
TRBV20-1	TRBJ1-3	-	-	CSARVTASSGNTIYF	TGCAGTGCTAGAGTTACAGCGAGCTCTGGAAACACCATATATTTT
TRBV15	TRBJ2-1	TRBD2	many	CATSRKGLALYNEQFF	TGTGCCACCAGCAGAAAGGGACTAGCGCTATACAATGAGCAGTTCTTC
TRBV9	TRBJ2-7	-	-	CASSPRHHYSYEQYF	TGTGCCAGCAGCCCCCGACACCACTACTCCTACGAGCAGTACTTC
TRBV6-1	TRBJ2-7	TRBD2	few	CASSGGQTHSGSYEQYF	TGTGCCAGCAGTGGGGGACAGACTCATAGCGGGAGCTACGAGCAGTACTTC
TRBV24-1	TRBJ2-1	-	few	CATSRSGEEQFF	TGTGCCACCAGTCGCTCCGGGGAGGAGCAGTTCTTC
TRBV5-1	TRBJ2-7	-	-	CASSFPGTDTYEQYF	TGCGCCAGCAGCTTCCCCGGGACGGATACCTACGAGCAGTACTTC
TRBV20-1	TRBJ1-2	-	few	CSARDPGKGGYTF	TGCAGTGCTAGAGATCCGGGGAAAGGGGGCTACACCTTC
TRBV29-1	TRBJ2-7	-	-	CSAWGEAPYEQYF	TGCAGCGCATGGGGGGAGGCCCCCTACGAGCAGTACTTC
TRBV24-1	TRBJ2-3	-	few	CATSLDSTDTQYF	TGTGCCACTTCTTTGGACAGCACAGATACGCAGTATTTT
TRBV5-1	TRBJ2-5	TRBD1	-	CASRTGVGGETQYF	TGCGCCAGCAGGACAGGGGTTGGGGGAGAGACCCAGTACTTC
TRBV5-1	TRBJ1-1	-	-	CASSLGTTTEAFF	TGCGCCAGCAGCCTGGGGACAACCACTGAAGCTTTCTTT
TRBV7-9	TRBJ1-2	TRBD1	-	CASSLLTGNLYGYTF	TGTGCCAGCAGCTTGCTGACAGGGAATCTCTATGGCTACACCTTC
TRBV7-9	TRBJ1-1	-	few	CAGARRGGGTEAFF	TGTGCCGGCGCCCGTCGGGGTGGCGGCACTGAAGCTTTCTTT
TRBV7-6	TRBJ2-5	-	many	CASSSLLLGGKTKTQYF	TGTGCCAGCAGCTCCCTCCTCCTAGGGGGTAAAACGAAGACCCAGTACTTC